This TCR beta chain was found in a study of beta chain features in type 1 diabetes. Study-wide findings and caveats: Patients with type 1 diabetes showed fewer VDJ junction insertions and more deletions. Shorter TCRB CDR3s, moderately but significantly so, were found in Type 1 diabetes patients in all four CD4+ subsets. The analysis here could not establish whether HLA type shapes TCRB rearrangement.

Remarks on this clone: As yet, its antigen is unknown.

The CDR3 is made up of 15 amino acids. V was cut by 6 bases and J by 4 bases, with 16 bases left in between. The V gene's germline CDR1 is LNHDA and CDR2 SQIVND (reference sequence). Per donor, one heparinised blood draw averaged around 110 mL. Of the isolated RNA, all was reverse transcribed, and so the sequenced material was expressed TCRB transcripts. Stem cell-like memory T cell samples underwent survey-depth immunoSEQ sequencing. They averaged roughly 1 million reads. This table comes from immunoSEQ multiplex PCR, and its TCRdb copy is limited to in-frame clones, with some not included. The data show around 25,000 clones, 68% seen once.

This chain connects TRBV19 to TRBJ1-5, with D unclear. The sequenced sample consisted of stem cell memory CD4+ T cells from blood. This receptor was obtained from a woman aged 40 to 55 with type 1 diabetes. The CDR3 sequence is CASRPPPGLNQPQHF. CDR3 DNA: TGTGCCAGTAGGCCCCCCCCAGGTTTAAATCAGCCCCAGCATTTT.